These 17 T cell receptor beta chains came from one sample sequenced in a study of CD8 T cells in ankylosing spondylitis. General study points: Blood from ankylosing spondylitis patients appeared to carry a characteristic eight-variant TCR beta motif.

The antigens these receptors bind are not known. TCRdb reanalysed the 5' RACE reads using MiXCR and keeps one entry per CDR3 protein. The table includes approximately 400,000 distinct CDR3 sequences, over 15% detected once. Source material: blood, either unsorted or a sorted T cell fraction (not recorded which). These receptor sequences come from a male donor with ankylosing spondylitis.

In DNA, the CDR3 is TGTGCCAGCACCCGATCAAGGGGGGAAGTTGCAACTAATGAAAAACTGTTTTTT. Residues: CASTRSRGEVATNEKLFF. The chain combines TRBV11-2 with TRBJ1-4; D may be TRBD1 (6 bases). Germline CDR1 and CDR2: SGHAT and FQNNGV. This CDR3 is 18 amino acids long. The germline V and J ends were trimmed by 7 bases and 0 bases, with 21 bases remaining between them.

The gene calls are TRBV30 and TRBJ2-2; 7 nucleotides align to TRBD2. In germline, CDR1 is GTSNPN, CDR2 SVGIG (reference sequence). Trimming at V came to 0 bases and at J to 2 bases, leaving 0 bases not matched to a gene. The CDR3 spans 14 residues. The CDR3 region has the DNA TGTGCCTGGAGTGTGGGACTAAACACCGGGGAGCTGTTTTTT. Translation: CAWSVGLNTGELFF.

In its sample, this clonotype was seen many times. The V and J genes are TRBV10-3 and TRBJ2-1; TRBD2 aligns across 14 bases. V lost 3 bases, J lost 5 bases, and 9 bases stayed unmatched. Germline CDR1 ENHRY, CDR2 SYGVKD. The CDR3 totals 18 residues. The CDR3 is CAISDPGLAGEGDNEQFF. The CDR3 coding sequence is TGTGCCATCAGTGACCCGGGACTAGCGGGAGAGGGGGACAATGAGCAGTTCTTC.

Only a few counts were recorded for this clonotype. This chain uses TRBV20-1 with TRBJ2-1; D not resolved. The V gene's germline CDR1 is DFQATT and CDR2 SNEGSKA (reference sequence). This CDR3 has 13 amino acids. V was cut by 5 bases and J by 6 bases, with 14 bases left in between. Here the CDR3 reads CSAPSPTFNEQFF. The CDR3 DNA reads TGCAGTGCTCCCAGCCCGACCTTCAATGAGCAGTTCTTC.

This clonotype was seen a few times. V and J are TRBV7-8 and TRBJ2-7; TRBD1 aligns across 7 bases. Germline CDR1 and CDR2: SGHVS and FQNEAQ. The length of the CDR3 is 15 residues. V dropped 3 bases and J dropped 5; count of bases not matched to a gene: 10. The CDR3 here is CASSFGDSLRNEQYF. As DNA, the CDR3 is TGTGCCAGCAGCTTCGGGGACAGTCTTAGAAACGAGCAGTACTTC. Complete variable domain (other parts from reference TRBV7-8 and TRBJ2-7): GAGVSQSPRYKVAKRGQDVALRCDPISGHVSLFWYQQALGQGPEFLTYFQNEAQLDKSGLPSDRFFAERPEGSVSTLKIQRTQQEDSAVYLCASSFGDSLRNEQYFGPGTRLTVT.

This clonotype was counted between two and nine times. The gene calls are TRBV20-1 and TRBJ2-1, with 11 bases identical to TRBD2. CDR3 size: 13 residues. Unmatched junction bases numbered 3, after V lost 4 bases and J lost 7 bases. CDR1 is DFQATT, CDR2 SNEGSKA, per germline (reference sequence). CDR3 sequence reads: CSAISGRANEQFF. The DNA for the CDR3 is TGCAGTGCTATTAGCGGGAGGGCTAATGAGCAGTTCTTC.

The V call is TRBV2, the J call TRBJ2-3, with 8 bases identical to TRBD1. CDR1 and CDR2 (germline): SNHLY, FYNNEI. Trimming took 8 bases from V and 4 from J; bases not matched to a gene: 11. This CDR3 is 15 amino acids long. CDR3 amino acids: CASPPDRAGPDTQYF. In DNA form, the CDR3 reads TGTGCCAGCCCTCCGGACAGGGCGGGCCCAGATACGCAGTATTTT.

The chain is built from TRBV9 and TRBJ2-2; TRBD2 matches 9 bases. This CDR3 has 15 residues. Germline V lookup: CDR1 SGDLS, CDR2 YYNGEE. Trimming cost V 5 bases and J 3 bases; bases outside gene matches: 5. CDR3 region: CASSESGRYTGELFF. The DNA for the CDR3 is TGTGCCAGCAGTGAGAGCGGGAGGTACACCGGGGAGCTGTTTTTT.

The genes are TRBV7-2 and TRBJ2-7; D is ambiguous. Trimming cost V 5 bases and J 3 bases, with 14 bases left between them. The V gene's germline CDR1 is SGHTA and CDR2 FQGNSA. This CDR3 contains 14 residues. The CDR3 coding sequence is TGTGCCAGCAGCCCGACTGTTCTCGACTACGAGCAGTACTTC. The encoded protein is CASSPTVLDYEQYF. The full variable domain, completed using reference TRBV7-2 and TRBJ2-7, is GAGVSQSPSNKVTEKGKDVELRCDPISGHTALYWYRQSLGQGLEFLIYFQGNSAPDKSGLPSDRFSAERTGGSVSTLTIQRTQQEDSAVYLCASSPTVLDYEQYFGPGTRLTVT.

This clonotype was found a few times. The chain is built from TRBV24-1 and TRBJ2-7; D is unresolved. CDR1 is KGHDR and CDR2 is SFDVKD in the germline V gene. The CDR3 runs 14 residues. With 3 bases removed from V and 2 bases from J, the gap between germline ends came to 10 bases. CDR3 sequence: CATSDKVPPYEQYF. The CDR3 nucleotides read TGTGCCACCAGTGATAAAGTCCCTCCCTACGAGCAGTACTTC.

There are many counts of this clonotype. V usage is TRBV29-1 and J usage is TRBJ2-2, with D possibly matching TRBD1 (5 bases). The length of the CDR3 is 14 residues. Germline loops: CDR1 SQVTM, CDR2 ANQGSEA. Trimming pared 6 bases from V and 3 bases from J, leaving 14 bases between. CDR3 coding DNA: TGCAGCGTCGCCCAGGGTTCGGACACCGGGGAGCTGTTTTTT. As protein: CSVAQGSDTGELFF.

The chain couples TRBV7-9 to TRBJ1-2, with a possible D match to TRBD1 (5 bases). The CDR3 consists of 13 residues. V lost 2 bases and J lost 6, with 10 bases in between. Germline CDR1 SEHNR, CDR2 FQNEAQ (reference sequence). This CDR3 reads CASSLYGADGYTF. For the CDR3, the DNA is TGTGCCAGCAGCTTATACGGGGCGGATGGCTACACCTTC.

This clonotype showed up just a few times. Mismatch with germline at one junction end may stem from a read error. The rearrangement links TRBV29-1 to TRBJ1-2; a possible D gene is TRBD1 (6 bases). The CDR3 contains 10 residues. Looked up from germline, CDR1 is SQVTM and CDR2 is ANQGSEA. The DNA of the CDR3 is TGCAGCGTGCGGGGACAAGTTAACTCCTTC. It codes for CSVRGQVNSF.

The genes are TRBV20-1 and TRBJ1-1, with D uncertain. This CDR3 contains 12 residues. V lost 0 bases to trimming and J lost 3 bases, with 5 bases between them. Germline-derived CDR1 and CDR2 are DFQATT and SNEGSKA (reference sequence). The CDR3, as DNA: TGCAGTGCTAGAGACGAGTACACTGAAGCTTTCTTT. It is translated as CSARDEYTEAFF.

This CDR3 is CASSPETSGVYNEQFF. Written as DNA, the CDR3 is TGCGCCAGCAGCCCAGAGACTAGCGGGGTGTACAATGAGCAGTTCTTC. The V gene is TRBV4-1, the J gene TRBJ2-1, with 11 positions matching TRBD2. V shed 4 bases, J shed 4 bases, and the junction held 6 bases outside the gene matches. CDR1 is MGHRA, CDR2 YSYEKL, per germline. There are 16 residues in the CDR3.

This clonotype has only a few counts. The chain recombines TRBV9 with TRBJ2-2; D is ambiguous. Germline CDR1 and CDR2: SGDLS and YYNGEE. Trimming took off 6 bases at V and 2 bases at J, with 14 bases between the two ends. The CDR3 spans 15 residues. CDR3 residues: CASMRRQTNTGELFF. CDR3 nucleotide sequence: TGTGCCAGCATGAGGAGACAAACAAACACCGGGGAGCTGTTTTTT.

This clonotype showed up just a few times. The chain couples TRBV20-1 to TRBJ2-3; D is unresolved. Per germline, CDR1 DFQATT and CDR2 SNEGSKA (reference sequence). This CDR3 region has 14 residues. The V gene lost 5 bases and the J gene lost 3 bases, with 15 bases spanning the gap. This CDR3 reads CSAQISWGTDTQYF. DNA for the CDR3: TGCAGTGCTCAGATTTCGTGGGGTACAGATACGCAGTATTTT.